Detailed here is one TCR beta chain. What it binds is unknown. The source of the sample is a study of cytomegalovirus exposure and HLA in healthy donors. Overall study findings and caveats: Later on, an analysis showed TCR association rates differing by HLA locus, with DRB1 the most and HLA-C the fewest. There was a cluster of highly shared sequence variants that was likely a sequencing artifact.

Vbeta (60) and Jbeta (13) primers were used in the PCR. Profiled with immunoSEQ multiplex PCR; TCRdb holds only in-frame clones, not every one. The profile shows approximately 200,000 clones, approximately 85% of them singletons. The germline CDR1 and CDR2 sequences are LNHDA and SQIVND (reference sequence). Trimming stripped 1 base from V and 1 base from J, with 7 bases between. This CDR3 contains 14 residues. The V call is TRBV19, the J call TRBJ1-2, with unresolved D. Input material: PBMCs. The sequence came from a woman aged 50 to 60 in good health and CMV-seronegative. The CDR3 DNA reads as TGTGCCAGTAGTATAGGCAGGATTAACTATGGCTACACCTTC. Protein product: CASSIGRINYGYTF.